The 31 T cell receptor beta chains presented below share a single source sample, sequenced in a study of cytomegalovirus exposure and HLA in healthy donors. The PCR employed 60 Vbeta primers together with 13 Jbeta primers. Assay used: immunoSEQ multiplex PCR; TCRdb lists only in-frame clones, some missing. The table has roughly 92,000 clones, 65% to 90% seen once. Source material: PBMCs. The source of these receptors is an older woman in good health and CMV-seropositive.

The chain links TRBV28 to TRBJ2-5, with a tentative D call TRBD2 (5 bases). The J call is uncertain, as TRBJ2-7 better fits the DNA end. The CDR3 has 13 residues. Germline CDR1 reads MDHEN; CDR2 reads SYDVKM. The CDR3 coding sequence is TGTGCCAGCAGGGACGGAGGCATCTACGAGCAGTACTTC. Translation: CASRDGGIYEQYF.

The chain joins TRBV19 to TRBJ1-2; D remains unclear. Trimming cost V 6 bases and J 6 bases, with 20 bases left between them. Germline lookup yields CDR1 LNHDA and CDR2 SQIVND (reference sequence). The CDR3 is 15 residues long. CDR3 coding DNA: TGTGCCAGTAGCCGCGGGGTTCAGGTCGCTGATGGCTACACCTTC. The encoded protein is CASSRGVQVADGYTF.

CDR3 in amino acids: CASSLAGGRKTQYF. In nucleotides, the CDR3 is TGTGCCAGCAGTCTAGCGGGAGGAAGGAAGACCCAGTACTTC. The gene calls are TRBV28 and TRBJ2-5, with 11 bases aligning to TRBD2. CDR1 is MDHEN and CDR2 is SYDVKM in the germline V gene. The CDR3 length is 14 residues. V dropped 5 bases and J dropped 6; count of bases not matched to a gene: 5.

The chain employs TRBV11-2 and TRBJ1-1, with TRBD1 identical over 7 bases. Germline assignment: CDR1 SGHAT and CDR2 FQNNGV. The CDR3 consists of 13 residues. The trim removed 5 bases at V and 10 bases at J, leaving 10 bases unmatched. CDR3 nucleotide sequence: TGTGCCAGCAGCCCGCAACCCGGGACAGCAGCTTTCTTT. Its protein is CASSPQPGTAAFF.

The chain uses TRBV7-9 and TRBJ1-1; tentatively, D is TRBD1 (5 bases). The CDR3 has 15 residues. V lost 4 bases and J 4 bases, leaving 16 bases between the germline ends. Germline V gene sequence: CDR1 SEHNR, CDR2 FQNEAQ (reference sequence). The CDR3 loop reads CASSSLRGSATEAFF. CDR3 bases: TGTGCCAGCAGCTCATTACGGGGGAGTGCCACTGAAGCTTTCTTT.

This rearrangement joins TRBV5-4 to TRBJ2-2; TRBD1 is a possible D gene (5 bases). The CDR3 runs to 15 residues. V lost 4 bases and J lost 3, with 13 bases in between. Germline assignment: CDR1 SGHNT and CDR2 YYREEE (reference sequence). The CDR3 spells CASSPQDRDTGELFF. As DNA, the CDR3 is TGTGCCAGCAGCCCACAGGACCGCGACACCGGGGAGCTGTTTTTT.

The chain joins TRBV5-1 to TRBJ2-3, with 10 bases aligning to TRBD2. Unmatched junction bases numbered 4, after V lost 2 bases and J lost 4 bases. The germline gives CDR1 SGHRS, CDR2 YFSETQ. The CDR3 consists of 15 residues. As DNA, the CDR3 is TGCGCCAGCAGCTTAACTAGCGGGAACGCAGATACGCAGTATTTT. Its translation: CASSLTSGNADTQYF.

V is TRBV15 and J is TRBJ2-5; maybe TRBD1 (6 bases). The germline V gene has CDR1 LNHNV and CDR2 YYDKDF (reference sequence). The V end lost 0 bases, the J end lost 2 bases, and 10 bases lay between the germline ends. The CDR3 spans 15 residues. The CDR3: CATSRDGTIQETQYF. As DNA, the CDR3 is TGTGCCACCAGCAGAGACGGGACAATTCAAGAGACCCAGTACTTC.

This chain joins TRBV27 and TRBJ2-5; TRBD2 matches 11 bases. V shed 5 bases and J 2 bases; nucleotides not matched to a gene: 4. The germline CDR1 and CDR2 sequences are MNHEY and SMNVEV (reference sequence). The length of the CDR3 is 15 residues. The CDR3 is CASSPGLAVQETQYF. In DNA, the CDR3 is TGTGCCAGCAGTCCGGGACTAGCGGTACAAGAGACCCAGTACTTC.

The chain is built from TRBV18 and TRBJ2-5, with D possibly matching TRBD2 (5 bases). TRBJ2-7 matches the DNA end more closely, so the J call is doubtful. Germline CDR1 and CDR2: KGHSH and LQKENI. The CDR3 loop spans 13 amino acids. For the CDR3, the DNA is TGTGCCAGCTCACCATTAGCGTCCTACGAGCAGTACTTC. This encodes CASSPLASYEQYF.

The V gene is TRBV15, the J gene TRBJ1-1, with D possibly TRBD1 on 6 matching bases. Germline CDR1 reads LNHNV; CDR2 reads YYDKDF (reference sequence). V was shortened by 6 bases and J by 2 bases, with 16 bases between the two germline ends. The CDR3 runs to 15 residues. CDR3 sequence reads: CATSSEEGVNTEAFF. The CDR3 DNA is TGTGCCACCAGTTCCGAAGAGGGGGTTAACACTGAAGCTTTCTTT.

The CDR3 nucleotides are TGTGCCAGCAGCTTTCGGGACAGCATATTCTACACCTTC. The encoded protein is CASSFRDSIFYTF. V gene TRBV7-8 combines with J gene TRBJ1-2; TRBD1 agrees at 7 bases. The CDR3 extends over 13 amino acids. Germline CDR1 and CDR2: SGHVS and FQNEAQ. V dropped 3 bases and J dropped 10; count of bases not matched to a gene: 8.

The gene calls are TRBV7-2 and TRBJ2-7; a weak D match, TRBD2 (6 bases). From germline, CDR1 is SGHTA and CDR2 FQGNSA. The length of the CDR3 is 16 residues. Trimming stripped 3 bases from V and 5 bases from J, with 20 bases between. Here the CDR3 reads CASSLGLPGVGHEQYF. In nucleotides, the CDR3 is TGTGCCAGCAGCTTGGGACTCCCCGGGGTAGGGCACGAGCAGTACTTC.

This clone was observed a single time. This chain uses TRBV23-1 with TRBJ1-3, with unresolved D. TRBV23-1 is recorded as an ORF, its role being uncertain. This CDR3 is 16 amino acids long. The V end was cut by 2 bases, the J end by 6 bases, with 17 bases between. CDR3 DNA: TGCGCCAGCAGTCAAAGATTTGTTCGGCGACTAAACACCATATATTTT. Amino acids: CASSQRFVRRLNTIYF.

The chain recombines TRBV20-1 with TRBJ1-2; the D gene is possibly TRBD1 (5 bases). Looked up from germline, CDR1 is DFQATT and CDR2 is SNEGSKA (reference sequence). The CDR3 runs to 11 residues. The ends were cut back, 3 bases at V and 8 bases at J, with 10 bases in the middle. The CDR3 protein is CSASLGGGYTF. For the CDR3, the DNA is TGCAGTGCTAGCCTCGGGGGGGGCTACACCTTC.

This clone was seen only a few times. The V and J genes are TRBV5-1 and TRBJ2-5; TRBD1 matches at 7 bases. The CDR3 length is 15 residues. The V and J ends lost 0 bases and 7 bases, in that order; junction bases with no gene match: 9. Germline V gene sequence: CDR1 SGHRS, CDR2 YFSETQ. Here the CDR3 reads CASSLVSGSGGTQYF. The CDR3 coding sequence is TGCGCCAGCAGCTTGGTGTCAGGGTCAGGGGGGACCCAGTACTTC.

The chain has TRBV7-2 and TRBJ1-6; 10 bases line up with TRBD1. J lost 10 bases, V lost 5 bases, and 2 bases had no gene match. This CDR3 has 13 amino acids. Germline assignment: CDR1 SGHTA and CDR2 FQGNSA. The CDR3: CASSRDRGSPLHF. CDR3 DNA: TGTGCCAGCAGCAGGGACAGGGGATCACCCCTCCACTTT. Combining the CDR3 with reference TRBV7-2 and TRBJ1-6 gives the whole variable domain GAGVSQSPSNKVTEKGKDVELRCDPISGHTALYWYRQSLGQGLEFLIYFQGNSAPDKSGLPSDRFSAERTGGSVSTLTIQRTQQEDSAVYLCASSRDRGSPLHFGNGTRLTVT.

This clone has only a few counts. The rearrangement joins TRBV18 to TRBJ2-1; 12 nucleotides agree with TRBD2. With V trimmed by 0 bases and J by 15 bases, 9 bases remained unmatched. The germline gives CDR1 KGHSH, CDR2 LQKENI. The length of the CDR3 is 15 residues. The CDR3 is CASSPPASGRAGGFF. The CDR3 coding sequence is TGTGCCAGCTCACCACCGGCTAGCGGGAGGGCCGGTGGGTTCTTC.

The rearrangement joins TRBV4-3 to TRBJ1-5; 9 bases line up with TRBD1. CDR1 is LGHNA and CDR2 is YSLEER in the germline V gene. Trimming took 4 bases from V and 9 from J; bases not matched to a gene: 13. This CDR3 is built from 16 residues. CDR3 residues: CASSPYYGQGIGPQHF. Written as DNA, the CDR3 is TGCGCCAGCAGCCCTTACTACGGACAGGGGATCGGGCCCCAGCATTTT.

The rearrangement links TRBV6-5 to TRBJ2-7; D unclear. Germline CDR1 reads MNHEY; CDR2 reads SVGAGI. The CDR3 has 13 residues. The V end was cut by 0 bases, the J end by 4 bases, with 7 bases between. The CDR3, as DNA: TGTGCCAGCAGTTACTCGTCCCGGTACGAGCAGTACTTC. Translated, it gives CASSYSSRYEQYF.

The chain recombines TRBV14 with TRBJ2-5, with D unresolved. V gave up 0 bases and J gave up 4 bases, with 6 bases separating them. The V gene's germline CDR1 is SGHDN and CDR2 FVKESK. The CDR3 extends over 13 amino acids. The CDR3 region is CASSQDVPETQYF. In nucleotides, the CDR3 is TGTGCCAGCAGCCAAGACGTCCCAGAGACCCAGTACTTC.

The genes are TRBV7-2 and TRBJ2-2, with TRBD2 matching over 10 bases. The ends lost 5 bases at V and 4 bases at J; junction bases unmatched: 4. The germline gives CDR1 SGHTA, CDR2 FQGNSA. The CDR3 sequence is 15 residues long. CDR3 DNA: TGTGCCAGCAGCAGGGGACTAGCGATCACCGGGGAGCTGTTTTTT. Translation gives CASSRGLAITGELFF.

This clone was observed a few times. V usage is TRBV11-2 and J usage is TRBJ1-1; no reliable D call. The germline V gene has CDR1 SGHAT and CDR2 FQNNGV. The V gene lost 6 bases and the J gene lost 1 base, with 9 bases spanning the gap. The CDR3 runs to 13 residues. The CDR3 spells CASRRRANTEAFF. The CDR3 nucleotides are TGTGCCAGCAGAAGAAGAGCGAACACTGAAGCTTTCTTT.

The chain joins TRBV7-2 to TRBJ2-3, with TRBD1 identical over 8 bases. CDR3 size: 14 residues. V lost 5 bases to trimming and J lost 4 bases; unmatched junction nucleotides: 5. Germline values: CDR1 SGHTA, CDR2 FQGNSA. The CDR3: CASSPDRVSDTQYF. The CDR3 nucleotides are TGTGCCAGCAGCCCGGACAGGGTCTCAGATACGCAGTATTTT.

CDR3 amino acids: CSVERGGNEQFF. The DNA for the CDR3 is TGCAGCGTTGAACGAGGCGGCAATGAGCAGTTCTTC. V is TRBV29-1 and J is TRBJ2-1; D is unresolved. Trimming cost V 2 bases and J 6 bases, with 8 bases left between them. The CDR3 extends over 12 amino acids. Germline-derived CDR1 and CDR2 are SQVTM and ANQGSEA.

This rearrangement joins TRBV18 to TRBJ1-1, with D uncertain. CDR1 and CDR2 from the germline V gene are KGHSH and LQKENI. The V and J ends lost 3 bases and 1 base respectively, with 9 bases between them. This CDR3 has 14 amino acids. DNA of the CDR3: TGTGCCAGCTCACCCTTACGGGAGAACACTGAAGCTTTCTTT. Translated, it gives CASSPLRENTEAFF.

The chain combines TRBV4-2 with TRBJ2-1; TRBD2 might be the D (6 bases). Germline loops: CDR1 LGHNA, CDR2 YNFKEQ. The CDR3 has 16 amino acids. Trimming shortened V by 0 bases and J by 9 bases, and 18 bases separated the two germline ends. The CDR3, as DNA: TGTGCCAGCAGCCAAGAAACTAGCCGGAGTGGAGGTGAGCAGTTCTTC. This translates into CASSQETSRSGGEQFF.

This CDR3 reads CASSPRQGASQPQHF. Written as DNA, the CDR3 is TGCGCCAGCAGCCCAAGACAGGGGGCCAGTCAGCCCCAGCATTTT. The genes are TRBV4-3 and TRBJ1-5; 10 nucleotides agree with TRBD1. The CDR3 is made up of 15 amino acids. The J segment lost 6 bases and the V segment lost 4 bases, leaving 6 bases of the junction unmatched. Germline V gene lookup returns CDR1 LGHNA and CDR2 YSLEER.

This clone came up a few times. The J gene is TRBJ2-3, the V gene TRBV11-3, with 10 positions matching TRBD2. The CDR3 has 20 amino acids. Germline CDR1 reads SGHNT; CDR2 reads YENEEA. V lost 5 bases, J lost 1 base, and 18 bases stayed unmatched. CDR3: CASSQPFFELAGRGTDTQYF. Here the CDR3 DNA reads TGTGCCAGCAGCCAACCGTTCTTCGAACTAGCGGGAAGAGGCACAGATACGCAGTATTTT.

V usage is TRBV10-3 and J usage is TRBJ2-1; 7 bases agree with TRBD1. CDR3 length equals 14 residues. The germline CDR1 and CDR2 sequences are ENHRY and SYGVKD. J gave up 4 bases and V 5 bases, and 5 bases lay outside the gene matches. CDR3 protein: CAISSGTVYNEQFF. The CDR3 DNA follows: TGTGCCATCAGTTCGGGGACAGTGTACAATGAGCAGTTCTTC.

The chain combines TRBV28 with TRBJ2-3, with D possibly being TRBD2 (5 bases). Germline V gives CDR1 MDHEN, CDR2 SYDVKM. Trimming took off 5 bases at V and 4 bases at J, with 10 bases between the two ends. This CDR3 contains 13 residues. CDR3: CASSLGIPDTQYF. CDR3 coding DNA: TGTGCCAGCAGTCTCGGGATCCCAGATACGCAGTATTTT. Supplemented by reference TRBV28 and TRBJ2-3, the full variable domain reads DVKVTQSSRYLVKRTGEKVFLECVQDMDHENMFWYRQDPGLGLRLIYFSYDVKMKEKGDIPEGYSVSREKKERFSLILESASTNQTSMYLCASSLGIPDTQYFGPGTRLTVL.